These T cell receptor beta chains were read from a single sample in a study of blood T cell repertoires in COVID-19. Using immunoSEQ multiplex PCR, the repertoire was profiled, and TCRdb retains in-frame clones only, with some absent. The sample contains 170,000 or so clones, roughly 87% of which appear only once. The sample consisted of peripheral blood. The source is a woman aged 65 to 85 with COVID-19, enrolled during active disease. Both conserved end residues are part of each CDR3. Fields, in order: V gene, J gene, clone size, D gene, CDR3 protein, CDR3 DNA. The D gene is left open where the match is weak. Size values are once, few and many counts, or a class for expanded clones, and some rows have none.

TRBV20-1	TRBJ2-7	.	.	CSASAQGSSYEQYF	TGCAGTGCTAGTGCCCAGGGGAGCTCCTACGAGCAGTACTTC
TRBV25-1	TRBJ2-7	.	.	CASSDSGLEQYF	TGTGCCAGCAGTGATTCAGGGTTGGAGCAGTACTTC
TRBV6-4	TRBJ2-2	.	TRBD2	CASSRLAGEAGELFF	TGTGCCAGCAGTCGGCTAGCGGGAGAGGCCGGGGAGCTGTTTTTT
TRBV9	TRBJ2-7	.	TRBD2	CASSPWWVIQREGEQYF	TGTGCCAGCAGCCCCTGGTGGGTGATACAGCGGGAAGGGGAGCAGTACTTC
TRBV25-1	TRBJ1-2	.	TRBD1	CASSEYPSGGYGYTF	TGTGCCAGCAGTGAATACCCTTCAGGGGGCTATGGCTACACCTTC
TRBV9	TRBJ1-1	.	.	CASSVEGFTNTEAFF	TGTGCCAGCAGCGTAGAGGGGTTCACGAACACTGAAGCTTTCTTT
TRBV30	TRBJ2-7	many	TRBD1	CAWSQQGASREQYF	TGTGCCTGGTCTCAGCAGGGGGCTTCCCGGGAGCAGTACTTC
TRBV18	TRBJ1-1	.	TRBD1	CASSPQGQGLGTEAFF	TGTGCCAGCTCACCACAGGGACAGGGGTTAGGCACTGAAGCTTTCTTT
TRBV6-5	TRBJ1-2	.	.	CASSSSDTSGYTF	TGTGCCAGCAGTTCCTCGGACACTTCTGGCTACACCTTC
TRBV5-5	TRBJ1-5	.	.	CASSYRRNQPQHF	TGTGCCAGCAGCTATAGGCGGAATCAGCCCCAGCATTTT
TRBV19	TRBJ1-2	few	TRBD1	CASSIQKQGDYTF	TGTGCCAGTAGTATCCAGAAGCAGGGGGACTACACCTTC
TRBV9	TRBJ2-2	.	.	CASSVDTRGTGELFF	TGTGCCAGCAGCGTAGATACGCGGGGCACCGGGGAGCTGTTTTTT
TRBV14	TRBJ2-1	.	.	CASSQDSGPGLYNEQFF	TGTGCCAGCAGCCAAGATTCAGGGCCGGGACTCTACAATGAGCAGTTCTTC
TRBV5-1	TRBJ2-3	.	.	CASSLEVASTDTQYF	TGCGCCAGCAGCTTGGAAGTAGCTTCAACAGATACGCAGTATTTT
TRBV5-1	TRBJ2-5	.	.	CASSLASGGGETQYF	TGCGCCAGCAGCTTGGCTAGCGGAGGGGGAGAGACCCAGTACTTC
TRBV6-5	TRBJ2-7	.	TRBD1	CASSYSDRGPYEQYF	TGTGCCAGCAGTTACTCGGACAGGGGGCCCTACGAGCAGTACTTC
TRBV3-1/TRBV3-2	TRBJ2-2	.	TRBD2	CASSSREGALGNTGELFF	TGTGCCAGCAGCTCTAGGGAGGGAGCCCTCGGTAACACCGGGGAGCTGTTTTTT
TRBV2	TRBJ1-3	many	.	CASRTRTVGLPNF	TGTGCCAGCAGGACCCGGACAGTGGGCCTTCCCAATTTT
TRBV6-5	TRBJ1-5	.	TRBD1	CASSLDRASNQPQHF	TGTGCCAGCAGCCTAGACAGGGCTAGCAATCAGCCCCAGCATTTT
TRBV20-1	TRBJ2-7	.	TRBD1	CSASTMDRGSYEQYF	TGCAGTGCTAGTACCATGGACAGGGGGTCCTACGAGCAGTACTTC
TRBV7-9	TRBJ2-5	.	TRBD2	CASSLVSGRGETQYF	TGTGCCAGCAGCTTAGTAAGCGGGAGGGGAGAGACCCAGTACTTC
TRBV18	TRBJ2-3	.	.	CASSPPSSTDTQYF	TGTGCCAGCTCACCCCCCTCGTCGACAGATACGCAGTATTTT
TRBV30	TRBJ1-5	.	.	CAWSVRGGGNQPQHF	TGTGCCTGGAGTGTAAGAGGGGGTGGCAATCAGCCCCAGCATTTT
TRBV2	TRBJ1-5	.	TRBD1	CASRDRDISNQPQHF	TGTGCCAGCAGGGACAGGGACATTAGCAATCAGCCCCAGCATTTT
TRBV6-6	TRBJ2-1	.	.	CASSYRLTQYNEQFF	TGTGCCAGCAGTTATAGACTAACCCAATACAATGAGCAGTTCTTC
TRBV3-1/TRBV3-2	TRBJ1-1	.	.	CASSQARQSLNTEAFF	TGTGCCAGCAGCCAAGCCCGACAGTCTTTGAACACTGAAGCTTTCTTT
TRBV18	TRBJ2-7	.	TRBD1	CASSMGTGGYEQYF	TGTGCCAGCTCAATGGGGACAGGGGGCTACGAGCAGTACTTC
TRBV5-1	TRBJ2-7	.	TRBD2	CASPRSGSRHEQYF	TGCGCCAGCCCTAGGAGCGGGAGTCGCCACGAGCAGTACTTC
TRBV5-1	TRBJ1-4	.	.	CASSLDGAGEKLFF	TGCGCCAGCAGCTTGGACGGGGCGGGAGAAAAACTGTTTTTT
TRBV7-9	TRBJ2-3	few	.	CASSTVGRSGATDTQYF	TGTGCCAGCAGCACCGTCGGCCGTAGCGGTGCCACAGATACGCAGTATTTT
TRBV28	TRBJ2-1	.	TRBD2	CASSFIRGSGKRTSYNEQFF	TGTGCCAGCAGTTTTATCCGAGGTAGCGGGAAAAGGACGTCCTACAATGAGCAGTTCTTC
TRBV5-1	TRBJ2-5	.	TRBD2	CASSISGSGETQYF	TGCGCCAGCAGCATTAGCGGGAGTGGGGAGACCCAGTACTTC
TRBV27	TRBJ2-1	once	TRBD1	CASRPEDRFNEQFF	TGTGCCAGCAGACCTGAGGACAGGTTCAATGAGCAGTTCTTC
TRBV18	TRBJ2-5	.	TRBD1	CASSAKTGGLETQYF	TGTGCCAGCTCTGCTAAGACAGGGGGGCTGGAGACCCAGTACTTC
TRBV10-3	TRBJ1-2	.	.	CAISESSYGYTF	TGTGCCATCAGTGAGTCCAGCTATGGCTACACCTTC
TRBV5-6	TRBJ2-5	.	TRBD2	CASRQMGTSAQYF	TGTGCCAGCAGACAGATGGGGACTAGCGCCCAGTACTTC
TRBV5-5	TRBJ2-6	.	.	CASSFQPGQQANVLTF	TGTGCCAGCAGCTTCCAGCCGGGACAACAGGCCAACGTCCTGACTTTC
TRBV28	TRBJ2-2	.	TRBD2	CASKASGSRGELFF	TGTGCCAGCAAGGCTAGCGGGAGTAGAGGGGAGCTGTTTTTT
TRBV7-2	TRBJ2-3	.	.	CASSSPSGTDTQYF	TGTGCCAGCAGCTCCCCTAGCGGCACAGATACGCAGTATTTT
TRBV7-9	TRBJ1-6	.	.	CASSQQVTYNSPLHF	TGTGCCAGCAGCCAACAGGTGACCTATAATTCACCCCTCCACTTT
TRBV5-6	TRBJ2-1	.	TRBD1	CASSLTGGNEQFF	TGTGCCAGCAGCTTAACAGGGGGTAATGAGCAGTTCTTC
TRBV4-1	TRBJ1-3	.	.	CASSQDFQQSSSGNTIYF	TGCGCCAGCAGCCAAGATTTCCAACAGTCGAGCTCTGGAAACACCATATATTTT
TRBV2	TRBJ2-5	.	TRBD2	CASSTSGRARETQYF	TGTGCCAGCAGCACTAGCGGGAGGGCCAGGGAAACCCAGTACTTC
TRBV10-3	TRBJ1-2	few	TRBD1	CAIRSQGANYGYTF	TGTGCCATCAGATCACAGGGGGCGAACTATGGCTACACCTTC
TRBV30	TRBJ2-5	.	TRBD1	CAWTRQGTETQYF	TGTGCCTGGACCCGACAGGGAACAGAGACCCAGTACTTC
TRBV11-2	TRBJ1-5	.	.	CASSQDGQGWEPQHF	TGTGCCAGCAGCCAAGACGGGCAGGGGTGGGAGCCCCAGCATTTT
TRBV5-3	TRBJ2-1	.	.	CARSPFLWESYNEQFF	TGTGCCAGAAGCCCATTCTTGTGGGAGTCCTACAATGAGCAGTTCTTC